This TCR beta chain is from a study of Graves' ophthalmopathy and Graves' hyperthyroidism. Study-level results: A 13-signature model separated ophthalmopathy from stable hyperthyroidism, reaching 85% to 90% sensitivity and 81.08% specificity cross-validated.

This clonotype was observed at least ten times. The antigen remains undetermined. Beta-chain TCR CDR3 regions were amplified from RNA transcripts. Scientists carried out first-round RT-PCR using HTBI primers and then a second-round multiplex PCR. TCRdb itself ran the multiplex PCR reads through MiXCR, one entry per CDR3 protein. The sample lists approximately 500,000 distinct CDR3 sequences, approximately 15% occurring once. CDR3 length: 13 residues. Germline CDR1 is GTSNPN and CDR2 is SVGIG (reference sequence). Trimming removed 3 bases at V and 4 bases at J, with 9 bases between. This sequence originates from a woman younger than 45 with Graves' ophthalmopathy. The chain couples TRBV30 to TRBJ2-2; unclear D gene. The sequenced material came from blood. CDR3 region: CAWRGVGTGELFF. The CDR3, as DNA: TGTGCCTGGAGAGGCGTCGGCACCGGGGAGCTGTTTTTT.